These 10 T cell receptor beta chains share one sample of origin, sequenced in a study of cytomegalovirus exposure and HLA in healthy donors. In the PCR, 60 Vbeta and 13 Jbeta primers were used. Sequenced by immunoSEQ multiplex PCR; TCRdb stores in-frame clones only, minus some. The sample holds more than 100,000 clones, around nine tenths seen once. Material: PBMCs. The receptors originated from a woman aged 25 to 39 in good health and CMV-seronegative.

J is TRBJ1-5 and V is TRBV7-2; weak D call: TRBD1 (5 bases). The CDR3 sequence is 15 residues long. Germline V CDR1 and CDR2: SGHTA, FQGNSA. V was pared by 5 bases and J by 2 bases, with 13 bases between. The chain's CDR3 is CASSTTAGGNQPQHF. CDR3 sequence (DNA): TGTGCCAGCAGCACCACAGCGGGGGGCAATCAGCCCCAGCATTTT.

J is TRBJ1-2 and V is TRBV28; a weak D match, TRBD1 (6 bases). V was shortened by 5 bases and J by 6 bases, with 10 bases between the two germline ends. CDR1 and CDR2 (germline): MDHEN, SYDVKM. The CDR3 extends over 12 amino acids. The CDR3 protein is CASSTHRDGYTF. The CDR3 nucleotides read TGTGCCAGCAGTACACACAGGGATGGCTACACCTTC.

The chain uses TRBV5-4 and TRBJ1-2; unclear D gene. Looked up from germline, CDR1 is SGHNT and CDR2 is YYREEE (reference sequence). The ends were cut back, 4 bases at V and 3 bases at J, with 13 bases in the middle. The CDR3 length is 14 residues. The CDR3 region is CASSPLEGDYGYTF. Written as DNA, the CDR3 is TGTGCCAGCAGCCCCCTGGAGGGTGACTATGGCTACACCTTC.

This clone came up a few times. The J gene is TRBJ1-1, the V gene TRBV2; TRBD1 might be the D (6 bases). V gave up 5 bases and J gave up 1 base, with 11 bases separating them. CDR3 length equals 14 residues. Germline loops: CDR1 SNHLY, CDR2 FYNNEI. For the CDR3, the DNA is TGTGCCAGCAGTAGTAGGGGGGGGAACACTGAAGCTTTCTTT. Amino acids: CASSSRGGNTEAFF.

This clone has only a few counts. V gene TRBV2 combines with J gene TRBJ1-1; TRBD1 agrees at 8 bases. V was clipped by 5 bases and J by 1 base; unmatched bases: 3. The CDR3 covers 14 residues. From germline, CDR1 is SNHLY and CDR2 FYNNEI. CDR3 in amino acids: CASSMTGENTEAFF. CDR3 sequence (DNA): TGTGCCAGCAGTATGACAGGGGAGAACACTGAAGCTTTCTTT.

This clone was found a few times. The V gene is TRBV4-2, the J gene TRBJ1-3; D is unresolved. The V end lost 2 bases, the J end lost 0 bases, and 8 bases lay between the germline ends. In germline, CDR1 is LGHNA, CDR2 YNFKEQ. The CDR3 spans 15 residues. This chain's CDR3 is CASSQSEFSGNTIYF. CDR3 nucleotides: TGTGCCAGCAGCCAAAGCGAGTTCTCTGGAAACACCATATATTTT.

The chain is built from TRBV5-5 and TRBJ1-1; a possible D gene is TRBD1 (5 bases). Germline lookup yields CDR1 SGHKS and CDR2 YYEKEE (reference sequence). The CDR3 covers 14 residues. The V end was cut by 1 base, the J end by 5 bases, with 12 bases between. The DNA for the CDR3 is TGTGCCAGCAGCTTGTGGAGGGGCGGAACTGAAGCTTTCTTT. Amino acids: CASSLWRGGTEAFF.

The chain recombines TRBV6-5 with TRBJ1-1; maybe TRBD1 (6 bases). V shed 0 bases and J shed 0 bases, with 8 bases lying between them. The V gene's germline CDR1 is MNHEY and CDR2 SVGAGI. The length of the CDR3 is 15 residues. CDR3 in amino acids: CASSYSGGLNTEAFF. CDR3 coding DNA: TGTGCCAGCAGTTACTCGGGGGGGCTGAACACTGAAGCTTTCTTT.

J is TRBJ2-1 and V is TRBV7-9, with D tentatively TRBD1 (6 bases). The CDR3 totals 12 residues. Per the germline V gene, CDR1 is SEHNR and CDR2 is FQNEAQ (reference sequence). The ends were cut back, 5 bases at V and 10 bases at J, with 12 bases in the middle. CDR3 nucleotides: TGTGCCAGCAGCCACAGGGAAGAGGAGCAGTTCTTC. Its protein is CASSHREEEQFF. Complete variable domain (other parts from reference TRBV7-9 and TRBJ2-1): DTGVSQNPRHKITKRGQNVTFRCDPISEHNRLYWYRQTLGQGPEFLTYFQNEAQLEKSRLLSDRFSAERPKGSFSTLEIQRTEQGDSAMYLCASSHREEEQFFGPGTRLTVL.

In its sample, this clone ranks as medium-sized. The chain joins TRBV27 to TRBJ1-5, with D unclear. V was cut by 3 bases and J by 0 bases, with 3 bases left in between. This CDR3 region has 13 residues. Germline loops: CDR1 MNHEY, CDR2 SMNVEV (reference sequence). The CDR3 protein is CASSFVSNQPQHF. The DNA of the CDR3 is TGTGCCAGCAGTTTCGTTAGCAATCAGCCCCAGCATTTT.